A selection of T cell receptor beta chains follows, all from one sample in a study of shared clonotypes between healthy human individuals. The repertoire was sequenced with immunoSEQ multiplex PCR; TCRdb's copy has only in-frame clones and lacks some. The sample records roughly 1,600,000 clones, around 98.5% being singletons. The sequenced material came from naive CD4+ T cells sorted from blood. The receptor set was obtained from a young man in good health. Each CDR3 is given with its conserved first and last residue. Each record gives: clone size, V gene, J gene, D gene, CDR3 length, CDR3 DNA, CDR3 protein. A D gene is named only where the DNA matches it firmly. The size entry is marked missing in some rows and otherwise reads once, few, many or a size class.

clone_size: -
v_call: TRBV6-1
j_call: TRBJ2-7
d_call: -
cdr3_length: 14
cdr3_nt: TGTGCCAGCAGTGAAGAAATAGGGAAGAGCGAGCAGTACTTC
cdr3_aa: CASSEEIGKSEQYF

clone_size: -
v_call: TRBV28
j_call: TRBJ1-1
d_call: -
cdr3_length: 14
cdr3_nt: TGTGCCAGCAGTTTATCTTCCAGGGGAACTGAAGCTTTCTTT
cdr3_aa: CASSLSSRGTEAFF

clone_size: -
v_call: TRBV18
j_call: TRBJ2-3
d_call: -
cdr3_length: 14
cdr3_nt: TGTGCCAGCTCACCGGGAAGGGGCACAGATACGCAGTATTTT
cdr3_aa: CASSPGRGTDTQYF

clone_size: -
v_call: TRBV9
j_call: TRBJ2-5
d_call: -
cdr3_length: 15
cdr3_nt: TGTGCCAGCAGCGTCCAAGGACATACGCAAGAGACCCAGTACTTC
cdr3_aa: CASSVQGHTQETQYF

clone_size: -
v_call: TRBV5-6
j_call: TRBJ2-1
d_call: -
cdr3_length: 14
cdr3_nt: TGTGCCAGCAGCTCCAGGGGACAAAGCAATGAGCAGTTCTTC
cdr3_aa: CASSSRGQSNEQFF

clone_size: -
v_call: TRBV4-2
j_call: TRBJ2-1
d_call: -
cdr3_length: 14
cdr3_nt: TGTGCCAGCAGCCTCGGGGGCCCAGGGAATGAGCAGTTCTTC
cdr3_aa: CASSLGGPGNEQFF

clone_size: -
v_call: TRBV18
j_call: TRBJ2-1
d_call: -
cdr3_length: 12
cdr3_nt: TGTGCCAGCTCTCGGAGAGGAGATGAGCAGTTCTTC
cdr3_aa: CASSRRGDEQFF

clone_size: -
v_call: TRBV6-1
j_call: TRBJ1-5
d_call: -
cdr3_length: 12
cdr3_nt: TGTGCCAGCCGGGGCGGAGATCAGCCCCAGCATTTT
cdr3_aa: CASRGGDQPQHF

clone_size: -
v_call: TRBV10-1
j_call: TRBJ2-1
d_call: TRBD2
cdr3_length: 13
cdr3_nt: TGCGCCAGCAGTGTAGCGGGAGTTCCTGAGCAGTTCTTC
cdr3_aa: CASSVAGVPEQFF

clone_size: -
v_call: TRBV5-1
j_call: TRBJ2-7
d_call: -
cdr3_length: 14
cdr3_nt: TGCGCCAGCAGCCCCAGTCCGGCGACCTACGAGCAGTACTTC
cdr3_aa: CASSPSPATYEQYF

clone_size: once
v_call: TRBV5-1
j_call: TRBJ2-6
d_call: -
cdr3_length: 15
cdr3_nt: TGCGCCAGCAGCTACTCGAGCTCTGGGGCCAACGTCCTGACTTTC
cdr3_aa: CASSYSSSGANVLTF

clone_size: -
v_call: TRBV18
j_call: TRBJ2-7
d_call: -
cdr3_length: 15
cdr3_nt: TGTGCCAGCCCGAACGCCGCGGAGGGGGCCGGCGAGCAGTACTTC
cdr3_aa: CASPNAAEGAGEQYF

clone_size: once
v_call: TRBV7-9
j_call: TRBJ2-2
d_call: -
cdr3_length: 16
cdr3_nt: TGTGCCAGCAGCTTGGTAATGGAGCGCCCGACCGGGGAGCTGTTTTTT
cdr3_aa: CASSLVMERPTGELFF

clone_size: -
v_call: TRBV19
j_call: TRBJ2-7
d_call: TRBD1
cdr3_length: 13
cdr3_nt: TGTGCCAGTAGCACGGGACAGGGTTACGAGCAGTACTTC
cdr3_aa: CASSTGQGYEQYF

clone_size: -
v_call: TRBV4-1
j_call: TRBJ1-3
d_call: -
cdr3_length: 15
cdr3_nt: TGCGCCAGCAGCTCAAACAGGGACCCTGGAAACACCATATATTTT
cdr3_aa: CASSSNRDPGNTIYF

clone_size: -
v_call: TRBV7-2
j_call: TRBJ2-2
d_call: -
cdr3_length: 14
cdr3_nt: TGTGCCAGCAGCTTAACCAGGGAACCCGGGGAGCTGTTTTTT
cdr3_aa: CASSLTREPGELFF

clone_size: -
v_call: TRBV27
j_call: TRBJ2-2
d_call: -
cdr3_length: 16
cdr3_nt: TGTGCCAGCAGTCGAGACAGAGAACTAAACACCGGGGAGCTGTTTTTT
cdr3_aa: CASSRDRELNTGELFF

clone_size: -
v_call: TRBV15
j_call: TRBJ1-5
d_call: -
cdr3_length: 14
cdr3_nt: TGTGCCACCAGCAGACCAGGGACGGGACAGCCCCAGCATTTT
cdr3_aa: CATSRPGTGQPQHF

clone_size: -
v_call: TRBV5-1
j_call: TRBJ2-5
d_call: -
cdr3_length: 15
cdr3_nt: TGCGCCAGCAGCTCATTAGGACGGCAGGGAGAGACCCAGTACTTC
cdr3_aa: CASSSLGRQGETQYF

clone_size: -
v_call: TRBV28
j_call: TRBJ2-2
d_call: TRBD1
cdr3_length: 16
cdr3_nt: TGTGCCAGCACCAATTTGGACAGGGTACCGATCGGGGAGCTGTTTTTT
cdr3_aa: CASTNLDRVPIGELFF